Below are 15 T cell receptor beta chains sequenced from a single sample in a study of CD8+ T cells in alopecia areata. RNA extraction and reverse transcription yielded cDNA as sequencing template. Generated by immunoSEQ multiplex PCR, the TCRdb table keeps only in-frame clones and is missing some. The profile covers some 170,000 clones, with approximately 59% appearing a single time and around 16% taken by the ten largest. Treatment: oral pan-JAK inhibitor, 5-10 mg twice daily. The input for sequencing was CD4+ T cells sorted from blood, taken at approximately week 60, from a patient treated with tofacitinib. The source of these receptors is a human donor with alopecia areata.

The V gene is TRBV30, the J gene TRBJ2-5, with D possibly TRBD2 on 5 matching bases. Germline V gene lookup returns CDR1 GTSNPN and CDR2 SVGIG (reference sequence). Trimming left V 2 bases short and J 2 bases short, with 9 bases between. The CDR3 spans 13 residues. DNA for the CDR3: TGTGCCTGGAGTAGACGGGGACAAGAGACCCAGTACTTC. This gives the protein CAWSRRGQETQYF.

This clone was seen only a few times. The sample contains more than one DNA sequence encoding this CDR3. DNA for the CDR3: TGTGCCTGGACTAGCTCAGATACGCAGTATTTT. It codes for CAWTSSDTQYF. This chain joins TRBV30 and TRBJ2-3; tentative D call: TRBD2 (5 bases). V dropped 4 bases and J dropped 4 bases, with 6 bases sitting between them. Looked up from germline, CDR1 is GTSNPN and CDR2 is SVGIG (reference sequence). The CDR3 has 11 amino acids.

The CDR3 coding sequence is TGCAGCGTTGTTAAGGGGGGTTCCTACAATGAGCAGTTCTTC. This sequence encodes CSVVKGGSYNEQFF. The chain uses TRBV29-1 and TRBJ2-1; perhaps D is TRBD1 or TRBD2 (6 bases each). V was cut by 4 bases and J by 1 base, with 11 bases left in between. The CDR3 runs to 14 residues. The germline CDR1 and CDR2 sequences are SQVTM and ANQGSEA.

The V call is TRBV14, the J call TRBJ1-3, with D uncertain. This CDR3 region has 16 residues. Germline V gene lookup returns CDR1 SGHDN and CDR2 FVKESK. V lost 0 bases to trimming and J lost 0 bases, with 9 bases between them. The CDR3 loop reads CASSQDINFSGNTIYF. The DNA for the CDR3 is TGTGCCAGCAGCCAAGACATAAACTTCTCTGGAAACACCATATATTTT.

The chain combines TRBV10-3 with TRBJ1-5; D is possibly TRBD1 (5 bases). This CDR3 contains 16 residues. The germline CDR1 and CDR2 sequences are ENHRY and SYGVKD. V lost 5 bases and J 2 bases, leaving 16 bases between the germline ends. The CDR3 region has the DNA TGTGCCATCAGTAGGACACCTCTTTTTGGCAATCAGCCCCAGCATTTT. Translation: CAISRTPLFGNQPQHF.

This clone was seen only a few times. The gene calls are TRBV12-5 and TRBJ2-6; D assignment may be TRBD1 or TRBD2 (6 bases each). V was shortened by 0 bases and J by 0 bases, with 18 bases between the two germline ends. The CDR3 is 20 amino acids. Germline CDR1 reads LGHNT; CDR2 reads FRNRAP. CDR3 sequence (DNA): TGTGCTAGTGGTTTGGTACAGCCGGGGGCGATTATCTCTGGGGCCAACGTCCTGACTTTC. Residues: CASGLVQPGAIISGANVLTF.

In its sample, this clone was seen a few times. This chain uses TRBV29-1 with TRBJ2-7, with D possibly matching TRBD2 (5 bases). V was shortened by 6 bases and J by 9 bases, with 12 bases between the two germline ends. Germline CDR1 reads SQVTM; CDR2 reads ANQGSEA. The CDR3 length is 10 residues. As DNA, the CDR3 is TGCAGCGTGTTAACGGGGTCGCAGTACTTC. Protein product: CSVLTGSQYF.

This clone turned up a few times. The rearrangement joins TRBV4-2 to TRBJ1-2; D gene ambiguous. The CDR3 contains 13 residues. CDR1 is LGHNA, CDR2 YNFKEQ, per germline. V gave up 1 base and J gave up 8 bases, with 11 bases separating them. In nucleotides, the CDR3 is TGTGCCAGCAGCCAAGTCGCAAGTCCGGGCTACACCTTC. Encoded protein: CASSQVASPGYTF.

This clone was seen more than once but under ten times. J is TRBJ1-1 and V is TRBV5-1; D is ambiguous. The germline V gene encodes CDR1 SGHRS and CDR2 YFSETQ. This CDR3 comprises 14 residues. The ends were cut back, 4 bases at V and 5 bases at J, with 15 bases in the middle. The CDR3 here is CASSINPGLTEAFF. The CDR3 coding sequence is TGCGCCAGCAGCATAAACCCGGGGTTAACTGAAGCTTTCTTT. Supplemented by reference TRBV5-1 and TRBJ1-1, the full variable domain reads KAGVTQTPRYLIKTRGQQVTLSCSPISGHRSVSWYQQTPGQGLQFLFEYFSETQRNKGNFPGRFSGRQFSNSRSEMNVSTLELGDSALYLCASSINPGLTEAFFGQGTRLTVV.

The chain links TRBV6-1 to TRBJ2-5; perhaps TRBD2 as D (5 bases). The germline CDR1 and CDR2 sequences are MNHNS and SASEGT. Deletions cut 5 bases from V and 1 base from J, with 14 bases between. The CDR3 is 15 residues long. The CDR3 loop is CASSTPRGPQETQYF. The CDR3 DNA reads as TGTGCCAGCAGTACTCCTCGGGGTCCCCAAGAGACCCAGTACTTC.

The chain uses TRBV7-2 and TRBJ1-1, with 9 bases lining up with TRBD1. Trimming took 1 base from V and 3 from J; bases not matched to a gene: 6. CDR3 size: 16 residues. CDR1 is SGHTA and CDR2 is FQGNSA in the germline V gene. CDR3 sequence: CASSLVLTGGDTEAFF. CDR3 sequence (DNA): TGTGCCAGCAGCTTAGTATTGACAGGGGGAGACACTGAAGCTTTCTTT. The full variable domain, its missing parts supplied by reference TRBV7-2 and TRBJ1-1, is GAGVSQSPSNKVTEKGKDVELRCDPISGHTALYWYRQSLGQGLEFLIYFQGNSAPDKSGLPSDRFSAERTGGSVSTLTIQRTQQEDSAVYLCASSLVLTGGDTEAFFGQGTRLTVV.

In regard to this clone: The sample has other DNA sequences that encode this CDR3 too. The V call is TRBV30, the J call TRBJ1-4; no reliable D call. The germline CDR1 and CDR2 sequences are GTSNPN and SVGIG (reference sequence). The length of the CDR3 is 12 residues. Trimming left V 3 bases short and J 5 bases short, with 7 bases between. The DNA of the CDR3 is TGTGCCTGGAGGGCCCGGAATGAAAAACTGTTTTTT. Protein product: CAWRARNEKLFF.

As for this clone: Other DNA sequences from this sample encode an identical CDR3 as well. In DNA form, the CDR3 reads TGCGCCAGCAGTTTTGACAGGAACACTGAAGCTTTCTTT. This translates into CASSFDRNTEAFF. The V gene is TRBV5-1, the J gene TRBJ1-1, with TRBD1 as a possible D gene (5 bases). The CDR3 totals 13 residues. V lost 5 bases and J 1 base, leaving 9 bases between the germline ends. Germline CDR1 reads SGHRS; CDR2 reads YFSETQ.

CDR3 residues: CSVVDFSGNTIYF. Here the CDR3 DNA reads TGCAGCGTTGTGGATTTCTCTGGAAACACCATATATTTT. The chain carries TRBV29-1 and TRBJ1-3; D is unresolved. There are 13 residues in the CDR3. V lost 4 bases and J 0 bases, leaving 7 bases between the germline ends. Germline CDR1 SQVTM, CDR2 ANQGSEA.

A remark on this clone: This CDR3 is also generated by other DNA sequences in the sample. For the CDR3, the DNA is TGCGCCAGCAGCTTGGCTAGCAATCAGCCCCAGCATTTT. Translated, it gives CASSLASNQPQHF. The rearrangement links TRBV5-1 to TRBJ1-5; D unresolved. CDR3 length equals 13 residues. V dropped 0 bases and J dropped 0 bases, with 1 base sitting between them. Germline values: CDR1 SGHRS, CDR2 YFSETQ.